One sample yielded the 22 T cell receptor beta chains listed below, sequenced in a study of cytomegalovirus exposure and HLA in healthy donors. A multiplex PCR was run with 60 Vbeta primers and 13 Jbeta primers. Profiled with immunoSEQ multiplex PCR; TCRdb holds only in-frame clones, not every one. The data contain under 150,000 clones, 78% of them seen just once; the ten biggest clones take up about 1.5%. The source material was PBMCs. The origin of the receptors is a woman between 18 and 29 years old in good health and CMV-seronegative.

CDR3 coding DNA: TGTGCCACCTATATGAACACTGAAGCTTTCTTT. It yields the protein CATYMNTEAFF. This sequence joins TRBV6-5 and TRBJ1-1; no clear D gene. V lost 10 bases and J lost 0, with 6 bases in between. The CDR3 totals 11 residues. Germline values: CDR1 MNHEY, CDR2 SVGAGI.

The rearrangement uses TRBV5-1 and TRBJ1-2, with TRBD1 identical over 7 bases. CDR1 and CDR2 from the germline V gene are SGHRS and YFSETQ. V lost 1 base to trimming and J lost 2 bases; unmatched junction nucleotides: 2. The CDR3 runs to 14 residues. CDR3 sequence (DNA): TGCGCCAGCAGCTTGCCGGGACAGAACTATGGCTACACCTTC. Protein: CASSLPGQNYGYTF.

The chain carries TRBV6-5 and TRBJ1-1, with a tentative D call TRBD1 (6 bases). The V gene lost 5 bases and the J gene lost 4 bases, with 14 bases spanning the gap. Germline values: CDR1 MNHEY, CDR2 SVGAGI. The CDR3 length is 14 residues. CDR3 coding DNA: TGTGCCAGCAGTGACCCCACAGGGAGCACTGAAGCTTTCTTT. Protein: CASSDPTGSTEAFF.

V usage is TRBV18 and J usage is TRBJ1-4; a possible D gene is TRBD1 (5 bases). Germline CDR1 reads KGHSH; CDR2 reads LQKENI. Trimming cost V 0 bases and J 3 bases, with 5 bases left between them. The CDR3 is made up of 14 amino acids. The DNA for the CDR3 is TGTGCCAGCTCACCACCAGGGGCTAATGAAAAACTGTTTTTT. Residues: CASSPPGANEKLFF.

The genes are TRBV5-6 and TRBJ2-5; D possibly corresponds to TRBD1 (6 bases). Trimming took 5 bases from V and 1 from J, leaving 15 bases between them. This CDR3 has 15 residues. Germline V gives CDR1 SGHDT, CDR2 YYEEEE. The CDR3 nucleotides are TGTGCCAGCAGGAGACAGGAAAGAGGCCAAGAGACCCAGTACTTC. Its protein product is CASRRQERGQETQYF.

The V call is TRBV5-4, the J call TRBJ2-7; 8 bases match TRBD2. The CDR3 is made up of 16 amino acids. Trimming removed 5 bases from V and 5 bases from J; junction bases left unmatched: 15. Per the germline V gene, CDR1 is SGHNT and CDR2 is YYREEE (reference sequence). The CDR3 DNA follows: TGTGCCAGCAGTCGACCTCTCGGGGGGGGCAGGGACGAGCAGTACTTC. Translated: CASSRPLGGGRDEQYF.

The chain links TRBV7-2 to TRBJ2-5, with TRBD2 matching 8 bases. The CDR3 extends over 15 amino acids. Losses at the gene ends were 4 bases for V and 4 bases for J; bases not matched to a gene: 8. Germline V gene sequence: CDR1 SGHTA, CDR2 FQGNSA. The CDR3 spells CASSSGGLAGETQYF. CDR3 nucleotides: TGTGCCAGCAGCTCCGGCGGACTAGCCGGAGAGACCCAGTACTTC.

The chain uses TRBV5-1 and TRBJ2-5, with 10 bases aligning to TRBD2. V shed 0 bases and J 1 base; nucleotides not matched to a gene: 15. The CDR3 has 20 residues. From germline, CDR1 is SGHRS and CDR2 YFSETQ. The CDR3, as DNA: TGCGCCAGCAGCTTGGTTGTTAGTCGGCTAGCGGGAGTTGGCCAAGAGACCCAGTACTTC. This sequence encodes CASSLVVSRLAGVGQETQYF.

V and J are TRBV19 and TRBJ1-4, with 11 bases identical to TRBD1. The CDR3 totals 15 residues. Germline V gives CDR1 LNHDA, CDR2 SQIVND (reference sequence). Trimming at V came to 8 bases and at J to 8 bases, leaving 10 bases not matched to a gene. DNA for the CDR3: TGTGCCAGTCGAATCGTCCGGGACAGGGGGGAAAAACTGTTTTTT. Translating it yields CASRIVRDRGEKLFF.

The chain is built from TRBV20-1 and TRBJ2-1; D is unresolved. There are 11 residues in the CDR3. The V end was cut by 4 bases, the J end by 3 bases, with 4 bases between. Germline CDR1 and CDR2: DFQATT and SNEGSKA (reference sequence). The DNA of the CDR3 is TGCAGTGCTACCCTCTACAATGAGCAGTTCTTC. It encodes CSATLYNEQFF.

The V gene is TRBV30, the J gene TRBJ2-5; no clear D gene. The last part of the DNA fits TRBJ2-7 better; the J call may be wrong. Germline CDR1 and CDR2: GTSNPN and SVGIG (reference sequence). The CDR3 contains 13 residues. The DNA of the CDR3 is TGTGCCTGGAGTGGGGCCAACTCCTACGAGCAGTACTTC. It translates to CAWSGANSYEQYF.

The chain combines TRBV10-3 with TRBJ1-2; TRBD1 agrees at 8 bases. Germline trimming cut 3 bases from V and 2 bases from J; bases unmatched to any gene: 5. The CDR3 loop spans 15 amino acids. Germline values: CDR1 ENHRY, CDR2 SYGVKD. CDR3 loop: CAISEAQGANYGYTF. CDR3 sequence (DNA): TGTGCCATCAGTGAAGCCCAGGGGGCGAACTATGGCTACACCTTC.

The V call is TRBV15, the J call TRBJ1-2; 7 nucleotides align to TRBD1. With 0 bases clipped from V and 1 base from J, the junction kept 5 bases outside the gene matches. This CDR3 has 16 amino acids. Germline V gene sequence: CDR1 LNHNV, CDR2 YYDKDF (reference sequence). The CDR3 region has the DNA TGTGCCACCAGCAGAGATACAGGGGCCTATAACTATGGCTACACCTTC. As protein: CATSRDTGAYNYGYTF.

The V call is TRBV5-6, the J call TRBJ2-1; 11 bases agree with TRBD2. Germline-derived CDR1 and CDR2 are SGHDT and YYEEEE. CDR3 length equals 15 residues. The V and J ends lost 4 bases and 8 bases, in that order; junction bases with no gene match: 8. The CDR3 region is CASSVSGRAVYEQFF. In DNA form, the CDR3 reads TGTGCCAGCAGCGTTAGCGGGAGGGCCGTGTATGAGCAGTTCTTC.

The chain is built from TRBV5-1 and TRBJ2-2; TRBD1 aligns across 12 bases. The closer fit of TRBJ1-3 to the DNA end suggests the J call may be wrong. The germline V gene has CDR1 SGHRS and CDR2 YFSETQ. The CDR3 spans 19 residues. The DNA of the CDR3 is TGCGCCAGCAGCTTGGGGCCCCCGGGACAGGGGGCTTCTGGAAACACCATATATTTT. This gives the protein CASSLGPPGQGASGNTIYF.

This rearrangement joins TRBV5-1 to TRBJ2-5, with D tentatively TRBD2 (5 bases). Looked up from germline, CDR1 is SGHRS and CDR2 is YFSETQ. This CDR3 has 14 residues. The V and J ends lost 0 bases and 2 bases respectively, with 8 bases between them. This chain's CDR3 is CASSLVGEQETQYF. The DNA of the CDR3 is TGCGCCAGCAGCTTGGTCGGGGAACAAGAGACCCAGTACTTC.

This clone was recorded once. The J gene is TRBJ1-1, the V gene TRBV11-2, with 9 bases lining up with TRBD1. V was pared by 7 bases and J by 0 bases, with 9 bases of the junction left unmatched. Per germline, CDR1 SGHAT and CDR2 FQNNGV. The CDR3 length is 16 residues. CDR3 DNA sequence: TGTGCCAGCACTGCTACAGGGGGCGCCCTGAACACTGAAGCTTTCTTT. Residues: CASTATGGALNTEAFF.

The rearrangement joins TRBV29-1 to TRBJ2-7; TRBD1 matches 7 bases. The CDR3 length is 13 residues. Trimming took 7 bases from V and 6 from J; bases not matched to a gene: 12. The germline gives CDR1 SQVTM, CDR2 ANQGSEA. The CDR3 sequence: CSATPYRGREQYF. Written as DNA, the CDR3 is TGCAGCGCCACCCCCTACAGGGGCCGCGAGCAGTACTTC.

The chain employs TRBV27 and TRBJ1-1; D is undetermined. V was pared by 4 bases and J by 8 bases, with 8 bases between. CDR3 length: 11 residues. Germline CDR1 reads MNHEY; CDR2 reads SMNVEV (reference sequence). Here the CDR3 DNA reads TGTGCCAGCAGTTCGGTATTCGAAGCTTTCTTT. Translated, it gives CASSSVFEAFF.

V gene TRBV4-1 combines with J gene TRBJ1-1, with a possible D match to TRBD1 (5 bases). The CDR3 runs to 14 residues. V was pared by 4 bases and J by 5 bases, with 14 bases between. The germline gives CDR1 MGHRA, CDR2 YSYEKL. The DNA for the CDR3 is TGCGCCAGCAGCCTCCAGGAGGGGATTACTGAAGCTTTCTTT. This sequence encodes CASSLQEGITEAFF.

The chain combines TRBV4-2 with TRBJ1-5, with D maybe TRBD1 (5 bases). The CDR3 is 16 residues long. Germline CDR1 is LGHNA and CDR2 is YNFKEQ. V was cut by 0 bases and J by 3 bases, with 12 bases left in between. The CDR3 is CASSQDDGGDNQPQHF. CDR3 bases: TGTGCCAGCAGCCAAGATGATGGGGGGGACAATCAGCCCCAGCATTTT.

The chain recombines TRBV10-3 with TRBJ1-1; D unresolved. The CDR3 length is 15 residues. The V end lost 0 bases, the J end lost 1 base, and 9 bases lay between the germline ends. The germline V gene encodes CDR1 ENHRY and CDR2 SYGVKD. The DNA of the CDR3 is TGTGCCATCAGTGAGTCTCCGGTAAAGAACACTGAAGCTTTCTTT. Its translation: CAISESPVKNTEAFF.